These 20 T cell receptor beta chains share one sample of origin, sequenced in a study of vaccination effects on CD4 cells after COVID-19. CD4+ T cells were isolated after around 10 days of culture. Which antigens these TCRs recognize remains unknown. The protocol was immunoSEQ multiplex PCR, while the TCRdb copy is restricted to in-frame clones and leaves out a portion. The sample holds under 50,000 clones, more than 75% seen once. The sample in question was CD4+ T cells from PBMCs cultured without peptide, obtained before COVID-19 vaccination. The source is a human donor who had a prior SARS-CoV-2 infection.

V usage is TRBV19 and J usage is TRBJ1-5; 7 bases fit TRBD1. The CDR3 loop spans 16 amino acids. The junction had 8 bases not matched to a gene; V was cut back by 4 bases and J by 2 bases. Germline V CDR1 and CDR2: LNHDA, SQIVND (reference sequence). CDR3 in DNA: TGTGCCAGTAGTACGCCCGGGACAGATCGCAATCAGCCCCAGCATTTT. Encoded protein: CASSTPGTDRNQPQHF.

This clone was recorded once. The chain couples TRBV6-5 to TRBJ1-1; D gene unclear. In germline, CDR1 is MNHEY, CDR2 SVGAGI. V lost 4 bases and J lost 2, with 11 bases in between. This CDR3 spans 14 amino acids. The CDR3 spells CASSFTGLNTEAFF. In nucleotides, the CDR3 is TGTGCCAGCAGTTTCACGGGCCTTAACACTGAAGCTTTCTTT.

The chain has TRBV5-6 and TRBJ2-7, with D unclear. Trimming took 4 bases from V and 0 from J, leaving 17 bases between them. CDR3 length: 16 residues. Germline lookup yields CDR1 SGHDT and CDR2 YYEEEE. The CDR3 coding sequence is TGTGCCAGCAGCCTCACGGTACAGAAAAACTCCTACGAGCAGTACTTC. It translates to CASSLTVQKNSYEQYF.

The sample holds a few counts of this clone. This chain uses TRBV2 with TRBJ1-6; D is undetermined. The V end was cut by 0 bases, the J end by 13 bases, with 10 bases between. The CDR3 runs 13 residues. CDR1 SNHLY and CDR2 FYNNEI come from the germline V gene. This CDR3 reads CASSEAPISPLHF. CDR3 bases: TGTGCCAGCAGTGAAGCGCCCATATCCCCCCTCCACTTT.

This clone is a singleton in its sample. The chain uses TRBV15 and TRBJ1-1, with D unresolved. The V gene's germline CDR1 is LNHNV and CDR2 YYDKDF (reference sequence). Trimming took 1 base from V and 10 from J, leaving 10 bases between them. This CDR3 is built from 12 residues. Here the CDR3 reads CATSRGVRGAFF. The CDR3, as DNA: TGTGCCACCAGCAGAGGCGTTCGGGGAGCTTTCTTT. Looking up the rest from reference TRBV15 and TRBJ1-1 gives the full variable domain: DAMVIQNPRYQVTQFGKPVTLSCSQTLNHNVMYWYQQKSSQAPKLLFHYYDKDFNNEADTPDNFQSRRPNTSFCFLDIRSPGLGDTAMYLCATSRGVRGAFFGQGTRLTVV.

J is TRBJ2-7 and V is TRBV18; TRBD1 agrees at 7 bases. This CDR3 spans 16 amino acids. With 6 bases clipped from V and 0 bases from J, the junction kept 11 bases outside the gene matches. Germline V gene data show CDR1 as KGHSH and CDR2 as LQKENI. CDR3 protein: CASSISGTEVSYEQYF. As DNA, the CDR3 is TGTGCCAGCTCTATCTCCGGGACAGAAGTCTCCTACGAGCAGTACTTC.

The chain links TRBV28 to TRBJ1-5; D may be TRBD1 (6 bases). Trimming took off 5 bases at V and 6 bases at J, with 17 bases between the two ends. Germline loops: CDR1 MDHEN, CDR2 SYDVKM. This CDR3 has 15 residues. The CDR3 DNA reads as TGTGCCAGCAGTCCCCCTCAGGGACAAGGTCAGCCCCAGCATTTT. It encodes CASSPPQGQGQPQHF.

The genes are TRBV11-2 and TRBJ2-7, with 7 bases lining up with TRBD1. V dropped 2 bases and J dropped 5; count of bases not matched to a gene: 6. Germline values: CDR1 SGHAT, CDR2 FQNNGV. This CDR3 contains 14 residues. The DNA for the CDR3 is TGTGCCAGCAGCTTAATGGCAGGGGGAGACGAGCAGTACTTC. Protein sequence: CASSLMAGGDEQYF. Supplemented by reference TRBV11-2 and TRBJ2-7, the full variable domain reads EAGVAQSPRYKIIEKRQSVAFWCNPISGHATLYWYQQILGQGPKLLIQFQNNGVVDDSQLPKDRFSAERLKGVDSTLKIQPAKLEDSAVYLCASSLMAGGDEQYFGPGTRLTVT.

The rearrangement links TRBV9 to TRBJ2-3; TRBD2 aligns across 13 bases. CDR1 is SGDLS, CDR2 YYNGEE, per germline. V shed 4 bases, J shed 4 bases, and the junction held 6 bases outside the gene matches. The CDR3 consists of 16 residues. CDR3 region: CASSLLAGGPSDTQYF. Written as DNA, the CDR3 is TGTGCCAGCAGCTTACTAGCGGGGGGGCCGTCAGATACGCAGTATTTT.

This chain joins TRBV19 and TRBJ1-5; 7 bases are a match to TRBD1. With V trimmed by 3 bases and J by 7 bases, 3 bases remained unmatched. The length of the CDR3 is 13 residues. Germline V gives CDR1 LNHDA, CDR2 SQIVND (reference sequence). The CDR3 loop is CASSMDRTQPQHF. The DNA for the CDR3 is TGTGCCAGTAGTATGGACAGGACCCAGCCCCAGCATTTT.

The rearrangement joins TRBV5-6 to TRBJ1-2, with D unresolved. The germline V gene has CDR1 SGHDT and CDR2 YYEEEE. The CDR3 is 15 amino acids. The V gene lost 1 base and the J gene lost 0 bases, with 10 bases spanning the gap. CDR3 nucleotides: TGTGCCAGCAGCTTGTTGCAGCCCGCTAACTATGGCTACACCTTC. Translation gives CASSLLQPANYGYTF.

This clone was seen more than once but under ten times. The chain couples TRBV2 to TRBJ2-2; the D is unclear. The CDR3 totals 14 residues. V lost 6 bases and J lost 5, with 13 bases in between. Germline V gene sequence: CDR1 SNHLY, CDR2 FYNNEI. The CDR3 DNA follows: TGTGCCAGCAGAGACTTTAGGGAAACCGGGGAGCTGTTTTTT. As protein: CASRDFRETGELFF.

The chain couples TRBV20-1 to TRBJ2-1; TRBD2 matches 7 bases. The CDR3 is 14 residues long. Losses at the gene ends were 6 bases for V and 6 bases for J; bases not matched to a gene: 11. The germline gives CDR1 DFQATT, CDR2 SNEGSKA (reference sequence). The CDR3 reads CSASGGVTSNEQFF. CDR3 coding DNA: TGCAGTGCCAGTGGGGGGGTCACGAGCAATGAGCAGTTCTTC.

The V call is TRBV7-3, the J call TRBJ1-1; 7 positions match TRBD1. The V segment lost 2 bases and the J segment 4 bases; nucleotides outside the gene matches: 4. Germline values: CDR1 SGHTA, CDR2 FQGTGA. The CDR3 consists of 14 residues. DNA for the CDR3: TGTGCCAGCAGCTTACAGGGGGGGGGCACTGAAGCTTTCTTT. It is translated as CASSLQGGGTEAFF.

The V and J genes are TRBV7-8 and TRBJ1-3; the D gene is possibly TRBD1 (5 bases). Trimming took 5 bases from V and 0 from J, leaving 14 bases between them. Per germline, CDR1 SGHVS and CDR2 FQNEAQ. The CDR3 is 16 residues long. CDR3 sequence reads: CASSGKTGLSGNTIYF. The CDR3 DNA follows: TGTGCCAGCAGCGGGAAGACGGGACTCTCTGGAAACACCATATATTTT. Full variable domain (missing parts from reference TRBV7-8 and TRBJ1-3): GAGVSQSPRYKVAKRGQDVALRCDPISGHVSLFWYQQALGQGPEFLTYFQNEAQLDKSGLPSDRFFAERPEGSVSTLKIQRTQQEDSAVYLCASSGKTGLSGNTIYFGEGSWLTVV.

The CDR3 protein is CASSLVPAEYGYTF. The CDR3, as DNA: TGTGCCAGCAGCTTAGTGCCAGCGGAATATGGCTACACCTTC. The chain uses TRBV7-2 and TRBJ1-2; D is unresolved. V lost 1 base and J 5 bases, leaving 11 bases between the germline ends. CDR3 length equals 14 residues. CDR1 SGHTA and CDR2 FQGNSA come from the germline V gene.

This rearrangement joins TRBV3-1 (or the pseudogene TRBV3-2) to TRBJ2-5, with a weak D call TRBD2 (7 bases). This CDR3 spans 15 amino acids. The ends were cut back, 3 bases at V and 5 bases at J, with 16 bases in the middle. Germline V gene data show CDR1 as LGHDT and CDR2 as YNNKEL (reference sequence). Here the CDR3 reads CASSHLRGAGETQYF. CDR3 nucleotides: TGTGCCAGCAGCCATCTTCGGGGGGCCGGGGAGACCCAGTACTTC.

Only a few counts were recorded for this clone. The chain recombines TRBV6-2 or TRBV6-3 with TRBJ2-7, with a tentative D call TRBD1 (5 bases). Germline V gene lookup returns CDR1 MNHEY and CDR2 SVGEGT. This CDR3 spans 17 amino acids. The V end lost 0 bases, the J end lost 4 bases, and 19 bases lay between the germline ends. CDR3 amino acids: CASSYSGAARAVYEQYF. The CDR3 DNA is TGTGCCAGCAGTTACTCAGGGGCCGCCCGAGCCGTTTACGAGCAGTACTTC.

This clone was counted only a few times. The rearrangement links TRBV25-1 to TRBJ1-2; 10 positions match TRBD1. CDR1 is MGHDK, CDR2 SYGVNS, per germline. This CDR3 has 12 residues. V lost 6 bases and J lost 7; bases outside the gene matches: 2. DNA of the CDR3: TGTGCCAGCAGGGACAGGGGGACTGGCTACACCTTC. Its protein is CASRDRGTGYTF.

The rearrangement links TRBV6-1 to TRBJ2-7, with D maybe TRBD1 (5 bases). CDR1 is MNHNS, CDR2 SASEGT, per germline. CDR3 length: 13 amino acids. V shed 3 bases and J shed 2 bases, with 8 bases lying between them. Written as DNA, the CDR3 is TGTGCCAGCAGTGATAGACAGACCTACGAGCAGTACTTC. Translation: CASSDRQTYEQYF.